This T cell receptor (beta chain) was sequenced during a study of Ad26.COV2.S vaccination and SARS-CoV-2 variants. CDR1 SNHLY and CDR2 FYNNEI come from the germline V gene. V dropped 5 bases and J dropped 6 bases, with 10 bases sitting between them. This CDR3 has 12 amino acids. Treatment noted: around 19 received Ad26.COV2.S at low or high dose, single or two shots; roughly five received placebo; per-sample allocation not given. Day 63 following the first vaccine or placebo injection was when the samples were taken. Generated by immunoSEQ multiplex PCR, the TCRdb table keeps only in-frame clones and is missing some. The sample contains approximately 410,000 clones, about 90% of which appear only once.

The genes are TRBV2 and TRBJ1-2; D might be TRBD1 (5 bases). The receptor comes from a person between 18 and 65 years old who received the Ad26.COV2.S COVID-19 vaccine or a placebo. The sequencing used peripheral blood, collected in a trial of Ad26.COV2.S vaccine versus placebo. This chain's CDR3 is CASSRGRDGYTF. The DNA of the CDR3 is TGTGCCAGCAGTAGGGGTAGGGATGGCTACACCTTC.